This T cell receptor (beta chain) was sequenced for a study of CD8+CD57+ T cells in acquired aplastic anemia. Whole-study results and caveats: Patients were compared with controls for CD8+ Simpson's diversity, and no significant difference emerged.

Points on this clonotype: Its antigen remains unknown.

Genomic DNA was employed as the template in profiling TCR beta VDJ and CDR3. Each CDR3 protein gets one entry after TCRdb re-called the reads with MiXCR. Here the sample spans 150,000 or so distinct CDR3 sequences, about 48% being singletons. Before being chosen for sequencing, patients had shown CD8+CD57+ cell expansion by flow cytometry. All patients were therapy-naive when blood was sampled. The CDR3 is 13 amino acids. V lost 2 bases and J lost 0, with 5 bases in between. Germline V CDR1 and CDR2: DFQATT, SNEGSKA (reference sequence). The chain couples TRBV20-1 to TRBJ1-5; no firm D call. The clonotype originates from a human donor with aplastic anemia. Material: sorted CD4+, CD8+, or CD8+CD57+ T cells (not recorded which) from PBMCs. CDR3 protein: CSARLDSNQPQHF. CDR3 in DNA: TGCAGTGCTAGACTGGATAGCAATCAGCCCCAGCATTTT.